This T cell receptor (beta chain) originates from a study of shared clonotypes between healthy human individuals (dated by TCRdb to the early 2020s). Some background on the complete study: The cohort comprised two women and a few men aged 18 to 49 years. To increase sequencing depth and limit assay-specific biases, TCR repertoire library preparation and sequencing were carried out by different laboratories using diverse techniques. Leukapheresis yielded between about 0.85 and 10 billion PBMCs per donor. To estimate repertoire size and how much clonotype sharing occurs between individuals, the study deeply sequenced the blood TCR repertoires of a handful of healthy adults. Per donor, three plates each were used for CD4 naive and CD4 memory, two for CD8 naive, and one for CD8 memory. Overall study results and their limits: Based on pairwise subsampling, the degree of clonotype sharing among donors was expected to be affected by sequencing depth. Naive subsets generally had larger estimated clonotype richness than memory subsets. Rarefaction of sorted-subset datasets indicated incomplete sequencing despite the large sequencing depth. The genetic and exposure-history diversity represented was limited by the small number of donors. Sampling was restricted to blood, and TCR repertoires in tissues likely differ from the TCR repertoires found in blood. Sharing across a few donors was observed for around 5% of naive CD4, over 3% of naive CD8, around 2.5% of memory CD4, and about 0.39% of memory CD8 clonotypes. Compared with non-shared clonotypes, the clonotypes found in all four sorted-subset donors had higher generation probabilities.

About this clone: The specificity of this receptor is unknown. Base quality data are lacking; no much larger clone is found one base away.

The donors were healthy, HIV-negative adults with no recently reported acute infections or vaccinations. Only Caucasian adults living in Nashville, Tennessee, USA were represented among the donors. CD4+ T cells were enriched by magnetic negative selection; naive cells were then positively selected on CD45RA, and the negative fraction formed the memory subset. Blood was collected by leukapheresis, and PBMCs were isolated by Ficoll-Histopaque density gradient centrifugation and then cryopreserved in liquid nitrogen vapor phase. Purity and quantity of every magnetically sorted T cell population were checked by analytical flow cytometry. Each sorted fraction had its genomic DNA isolated and then quantified by UV absorbance on a Nanodrop 2000c. Per the germline V gene (reference sequence), SGHNT is the CDR1 and YYREEE is the CDR2. V lost 4 bases and J lost 0 bases; the stretch between them is 14 bases long. CDR3 length: 16 amino acids, cysteine to phenylalanine. The DNA shown is the 48-base CDR3, in frame from base 1.

Using the deep immunoSEQ assay, TCR CDR3 regions were amplified from genomic DNA by multiplex PCR. Extracted genomic DNA from each cell subset was spread evenly across all wells of several immunoSEQ 96-well plates, with each plate serving as a replicate. For sorted subsets, each replicate PCR was loaded with about 0.2 ug genomic DNA, equivalent to about 30,000 T cell genomes. Purified libraries were measured with a Qubit 3.0 fluorometer, size-checked on a Bioanalyzer 2100, and measured again with the KAPA Library Quantification kit. Every immunoSEQ 96-well plate was sequenced on a dedicated single-read 150-cycle Illumina NextSeq 550 flow cell. As for the authors' bioinformatics: The immunoSEQ output contained only junctional sequences without quality scores, so filtering could not match that applied to full-length reads. Sequences were annotated with PyIR, a Python wrapper for IgBLAST v1.9, using IMGT germline references to assign V/J genes and CDR3. Reads were filtered out if the reads had weak V/J assignments (E-value above 1e-6), no CDR3, stop codons, out-of-frame junctions, or ambiguous translated residues. V3J clonotypes were defined as sequences sharing an identical inferred V gene, J gene, and CDR3 amino acid sequence. The percentage overlap between two repertoires was calculated by dividing the number of shared unique clonotypes by the size of the smaller repertoire. Repertoire richness was assessed with RTK rarefaction, the Chao1 estimator, and Recon v2.1 estimates of unobserved clonotypes. OLGA was used to compute generation probabilities for all TCRbeta clonotypes that the gDNA method yielded from a handful of donors. Held by TCRdb, this immuneACCESS table contains in-frame sequences only and omits some clones. Under half of the omission traces to an unresolved V gene where checked; the cause of the rest is unknown. The DNA gave D and trimming, while V, J and clone size come from that table. The sample contains some 1.1 million clones, approximately 77% of them found a single time. 0.89% of the sample belongs to the ten largest clones.

This receptor was obtained from a man between 18 and 35 years old in good health. Some clones in this sample may be carry-over from other donors' samples. The V gene is TRBV5-4 and the J gene is TRBJ1-3; TRBD1 is a weak D gene call, 6 bases matching. Sequencing was done on a sample of memory CD4+ T cells from PBMCs. The cell subset or site label for this specimen denotes: CD45RA-negative fraction. The CDR3 is CASSLNRDISGNTIYF. DNA sequence: TGTGCCAGCAGCCTCAACAGGGATATCTCTGGAAACACCATATATTTT. The full variable domain, completed from the reference TRBV5-4 and TRBJ1-3 proteins outside the CDR3, reads ETGVTQSPTHLIKTRGQQVTLRCSSQSGHNTVSWYQQALGQGPQFIFQYYREEENGRGNFPPRFSGLQFPNYSSELNVNALELDDSALYLCASSLNRDISGNTIYFGEGSWLTVV.